This T cell receptor beta chain is from a study of blood T cell repertoires in COVID-19. CDR1 MNHEY and CDR2 SVGAGI come from the germline V gene. V dropped 2 bases and J dropped 9; count of bases not matched to a gene: 9. The CDR3 spans 14 residues. Produced via immunoSEQ multiplex PCR; TCRdb's table is partial and in-frame only. The repertoire holds roughly 100,000 clones, with around 86% as singletons. The sequenced material came from peripheral blood. This TCR came from a man aged 45-65 years with acute or convalescent COVID-19. This chain links TRBV6-5 with TRBJ2-5, with 7 nucleotides matching TRBD1. CDR3 coding DNA: TGTGCCAGCAGTTACGGACAGGCCCATGGGGCCCAGTACTTC. It codes for CASSYGQAHGAQYF.